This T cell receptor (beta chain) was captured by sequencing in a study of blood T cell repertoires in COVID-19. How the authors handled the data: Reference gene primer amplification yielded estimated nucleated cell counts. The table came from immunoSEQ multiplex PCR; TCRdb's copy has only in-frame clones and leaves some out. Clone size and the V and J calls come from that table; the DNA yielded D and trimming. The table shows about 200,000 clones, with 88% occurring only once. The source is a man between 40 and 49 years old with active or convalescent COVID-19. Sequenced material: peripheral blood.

The DNA for the CDR3 is TGTGCCAGCAGTTTTTTTGCGGTTAGCACAGATACGCAGTATTTT. Its protein is CASSFFAVSTDTQYF. The chain links TRBV27 to TRBJ2-3; D is undetermined. This CDR3 is built from 15 residues. The V end lost 3 bases, the J end lost 0 bases, and 10 bases lay between the germline ends. CDR1 and CDR2 (germline): MNHEY, SMNVEV (reference sequence).